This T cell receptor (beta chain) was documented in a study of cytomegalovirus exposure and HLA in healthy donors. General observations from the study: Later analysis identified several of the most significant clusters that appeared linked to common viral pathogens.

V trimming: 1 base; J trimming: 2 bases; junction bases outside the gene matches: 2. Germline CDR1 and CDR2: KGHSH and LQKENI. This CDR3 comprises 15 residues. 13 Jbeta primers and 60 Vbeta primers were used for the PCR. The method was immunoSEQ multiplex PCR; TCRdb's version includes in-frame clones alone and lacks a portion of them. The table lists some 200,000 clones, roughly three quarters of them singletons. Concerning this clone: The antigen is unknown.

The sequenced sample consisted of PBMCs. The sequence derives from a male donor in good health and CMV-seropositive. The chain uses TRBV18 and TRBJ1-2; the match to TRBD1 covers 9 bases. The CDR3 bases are TGTGCCAGCTCACCACGGGGACAGGGAAACTATGGCTACACCTTC. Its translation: CASSPRGQGNYGYTF. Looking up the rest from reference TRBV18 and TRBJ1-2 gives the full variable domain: NAGVMQNPRHLVRRRGQEARLRCSPMKGHSHVYWYRQLPEEGLKFMVYLQKENIIDESGMPKERFSAEFPKEGPSILRIQQVVRGDSAAYFCASSPRGQGNYGYTFGSGTRLTVV.